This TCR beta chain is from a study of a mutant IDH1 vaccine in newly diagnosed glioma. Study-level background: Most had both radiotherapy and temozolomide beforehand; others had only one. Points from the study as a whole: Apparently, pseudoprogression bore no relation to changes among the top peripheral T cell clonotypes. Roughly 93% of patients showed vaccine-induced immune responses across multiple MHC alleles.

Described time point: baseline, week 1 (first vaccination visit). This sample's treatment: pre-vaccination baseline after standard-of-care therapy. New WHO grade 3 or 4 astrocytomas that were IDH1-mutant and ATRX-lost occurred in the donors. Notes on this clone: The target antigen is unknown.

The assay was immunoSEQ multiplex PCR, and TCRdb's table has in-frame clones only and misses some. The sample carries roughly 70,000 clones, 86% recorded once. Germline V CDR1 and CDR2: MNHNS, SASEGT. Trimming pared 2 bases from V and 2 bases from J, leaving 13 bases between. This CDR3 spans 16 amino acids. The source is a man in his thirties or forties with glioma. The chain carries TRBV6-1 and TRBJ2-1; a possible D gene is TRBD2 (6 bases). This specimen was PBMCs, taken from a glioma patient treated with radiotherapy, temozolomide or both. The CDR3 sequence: CASSEWSSGPYNEQFF. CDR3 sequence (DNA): TGTGCCAGCAGTGAATGGAGTAGCGGCCCCTACAATGAGCAGTTCTTC.